Below, 21 T cell receptor beta chains from the same sample are listed, as sequenced in a study of blood T cell repertoires in COVID-19. Clones were sequenced by immunoSEQ multiplex PCR, and TCRdb holds only the in-frame ones, with some missing. The repertoire holds some 220,000 clones, with roughly 85% as singletons. Specimen: peripheral blood. The origin of the receptors is a man aged 50-59 years who had recovered from COVID-19.

The chain recombines TRBV18 with TRBJ2-1; 7 nucleotides align to TRBD2. The CDR3 extends over 17 amino acids. With 6 bases clipped from V and 0 bases from J, the junction kept 11 bases outside the gene matches. Germline V gene lookup returns CDR1 KGHSH and CDR2 LQKENI. The CDR3 here is CASSTTRGLSSYNEQFF. The DNA of the CDR3 is TGTGCCAGCTCGACGACTAGGGGACTAAGCTCCTACAATGAGCAGTTCTTC.

The rearrangement links TRBV5-1 to TRBJ1-2; D might be TRBD1 (6 bases). The CDR3 runs 15 residues. Germline V gene data show CDR1 as SGHRS and CDR2 as YFSETQ. V lost 0 bases and J 8 bases, leaving 17 bases between the germline ends. CDR3 region: CASSLAGPSQGGYTF. DNA for the CDR3: TGCGCCAGCAGCTTGGCCGGGCCTTCCCAGGGGGGCTACACCTTC.

Only a few counts were recorded for this clone. The chain is built from TRBV6-6 and TRBJ2-5, with TRBD2 matching over 7 bases. The junction had 1 base not matched to a gene; V was cut back by 6 bases and J by 0 bases. This CDR3 has 13 amino acids. CDR1 is MNHNY, CDR2 SVGAGI, per germline (reference sequence). The CDR3 nucleotides read TGTGCCAGCAGAAGCGGGAACCAAGAGACCCAGTACTTC. Its translation is CASRSGNQETQYF.

The sample holds a few counts of this clone. This rearrangement joins TRBV29-1 to TRBJ2-7, with a possible D match to TRBD1 (6 bases). Germline CDR1 and CDR2: SQVTM and ANQGSEA. V was cut by 6 bases and J by 6 bases, with 15 bases left in between. The CDR3 is made up of 12 amino acids. The CDR3: CSVALTGTEQYF. The CDR3 bases are TGCAGCGTAGCACTAACAGGGACCGAGCAGTACTTC.

The chain is built from TRBV5-1 and TRBJ1-5; D not resolved. Trimming pared 3 bases from V and 2 bases from J, leaving 6 bases between. CDR1 and CDR2 (germline): SGHRS, YFSETQ. CDR3 size: 13 residues. This chain's CDR3 is CASSSGGNQPQHF. The CDR3 DNA follows: TGCGCCAGCAGCTCGGGAGGCAATCAGCCCCAGCATTTT.

The chain is built from TRBV27 and TRBJ2-1; D perhaps matches TRBD1 (6 bases). The V gene's germline CDR1 is MNHEY and CDR2 SMNVEV (reference sequence). V lost 9 bases and J 0 bases, leaving 12 bases between the germline ends. The CDR3 consists of 14 residues. The CDR3 sequence is CASQGLSSYNEQFF. The DNA for the CDR3 is TGTGCCAGTCAGGGGCTTTCCTCCTACAATGAGCAGTTCTTC.

This clone was seen more than once but under ten times. V usage is TRBV6-2 or TRBV6-3 and J usage is TRBJ2-7; the D gene is possibly TRBD1 (5 bases). This CDR3 region has 14 residues. V was pared by 0 bases and J by 4 bases, with 10 bases between. CDR1 is MNHEY, CDR2 SVGEGT, per germline. The CDR3 coding sequence is TGTGCCAGCAGTTACTCTCAGGGTGAATACGAGCAGTACTTC. It yields the protein CASSYSQGEYEQYF.

The chain is built from TRBV20-1 and TRBJ1-6, with D possibly being TRBD1 (5 bases). Per the germline V gene, CDR1 is DFQATT and CDR2 is SNEGSKA (reference sequence). The CDR3 consists of 11 residues. Trimming took 5 bases from V and 8 from J, leaving 7 bases between them. The CDR3: CSADSHSPLHF. The CDR3 DNA reads TGCAGTGCTGACAGTCATTCACCCCTCCACTTT.

The rearrangement links TRBV10-3 to TRBJ2-7; possible D gene TRBD1, 6 bases. V lost 2 bases, J lost 6 bases, and 14 bases lay in between. The CDR3 has 14 residues. Germline V lookup: CDR1 ENHRY, CDR2 SYGVKD. Here the CDR3 DNA reads TGTGCCATCAGTGAGGAAACAGGGCGAGGCGAGCAGTACTTC. Protein product: CAISEETGRGEQYF.

The V gene is TRBV27, the J gene TRBJ1-2; 10 bases match TRBD1. CDR3 length: 15 residues. Unmatched junction bases numbered 6, after V lost 4 bases and J lost 4 bases. Germline loops: CDR1 MNHEY, CDR2 SMNVEV (reference sequence). This CDR3 reads CASSYDRGRGYGYTF. The CDR3 DNA reads as TGTGCCAGCAGTTATGACAGGGGGCGAGGCTATGGCTACACCTTC.

The chain recombines TRBV18 with TRBJ1-6, with D perhaps matching TRBD1 (5 bases). The germline V gene encodes CDR1 KGHSH and CDR2 LQKENI. The CDR3 is 16 residues long. Trimming pared 0 bases from V and 5 bases from J, leaving 11 bases between. CDR3 sequence: CASSPPNRSHNSPLHF. The CDR3 DNA follows: TGTGCCAGCTCACCACCGAACAGGTCCCATAATTCACCCCTCCACTTT. Full variable domain (remainder filled in from reference TRBV18 and TRBJ1-6): NAGVMQNPRHLVRRRGQEARLRCSPMKGHSHVYWYRQLPEEGLKFMVYLQKENIIDESGMPKERFSAEFPKEGPSILRIQQVVRGDSAAYFCASSPPNRSHNSPLHFGNGTRLTVT.

The chain combines TRBV3-1 (or the pseudogene TRBV3-2) with TRBJ2-3, with 8 nucleotides matching TRBD1. CDR1 is LGHDT, CDR2 YNNKEL, per germline (reference sequence). V was clipped by 4 bases and J by 7 bases; unmatched bases: 13. The CDR3 spans 16 residues. The CDR3 reads CASSPQAAGGKNTQYF. CDR3 nucleotide sequence: TGTGCCAGCAGCCCACAGGCGGCAGGGGGCAAAAATACGCAGTATTTT.

The gene calls are TRBV19 and TRBJ2-1; 10 bases agree with TRBD2. There are 17 residues in the CDR3. Germline V lookup: CDR1 LNHDA, CDR2 SQIVND (reference sequence). V was clipped by 1 base and J by 8 bases; unmatched bases: 11. CDR3 sequence: CASSIGSSGRLLDEQFF. CDR3 bases: TGTGCCAGTAGTATAGGATCTAGCGGGAGATTGCTTGATGAGCAGTTCTTC.

This clone was observed a handful of times. The chain couples TRBV4-1 to TRBJ1-2; tentative D call: TRBD1 (5 bases). The CDR3 covers 15 residues. The germline V and J ends were trimmed by 0 bases and 7 bases, with 15 bases remaining between them. The germline V gene encodes CDR1 MGHRA and CDR2 YSYEKL. In DNA form, the CDR3 reads TGCGCCAGCAGCCAAGATCCCCGGCCCGGGGGTGGCTACACCTTC. Its protein product is CASSQDPRPGGGYTF.

The chain recombines TRBV6-1 with TRBJ1-6; 7 bases fit TRBD1. CDR3 size: 15 residues. Germline-derived CDR1 and CDR2 are MNHNS and SASEGT. J was trimmed by 7 bases and V by 2 bases; bases with no gene match: 5. This CDR3 reads CASSESDRENSPLHF. CDR3 nucleotides: TGTGCCAGCAGTGAAAGCGACAGGGAAAATTCACCCCTCCACTTT.

The chain combines TRBV4-1 with TRBJ2-6, with 7 nucleotides matching TRBD1. Germline values: CDR1 MGHRA, CDR2 YSYEKL. The CDR3 is 17 residues long. After removal of 4 bases from V and 2 bases from J, the junction contained 8 bases not matched to a gene. CDR3 DNA sequence: TGCGCCAGCAGCCTAGTCATGCAGGGGGCTGGGGCCAACGTCCTGACTTTC. Residues: CASSLVMQGAGANVLTF.

V gene TRBV27 combines with J gene TRBJ1-6; 8 bases align to TRBD1. Germline CDR1 is MNHEY and CDR2 is SMNVEV (reference sequence). The CDR3 has 14 amino acids. The V and J ends lost 10 bases and 2 bases, in that order; junction bases with no gene match: 4. CDR3 residues: CATGQGTYNSPLHF. The CDR3 region has the DNA TGTGCCACCGGACAGGGAACCTATAATTCACCCCTCCACTTT.

The chain combines TRBV11-2 with TRBJ1-2; 8 nucleotides align to TRBD1. The CDR3 consists of 16 residues. V trimming: 3 bases; J trimming: 9 bases; junction bases outside the gene matches: 15. Germline V gives CDR1 SGHAT, CDR2 FQNNGV. CDR3 protein: CASSFGTGNRIFSYTF. CDR3 coding DNA: TGTGCCAGCAGCTTCGGGACAGGAAACCGGATTTTCAGCTACACCTTC.

This clone was seen just once. This sequence joins TRBV7-2 and TRBJ1-2; D is unresolved. Germline CDR1 reads SGHTA; CDR2 reads FQGNSA. Trimming removed 0 bases at V and 1 base at J, with 6 bases between. This CDR3 is built from 14 residues. In nucleotides, the CDR3 is TGTGCCAGCAGCTTAGCGCGGAATAACTATGGCTACACCTTC. Protein: CASSLARNNYGYTF.

This clone was recorded a few times. The chain couples TRBV6-5 to TRBJ2-3; no clear D. V was clipped by 2 bases and J by 2 bases, with 8 bases between them. Germline CDR1 reads MNHEY; CDR2 reads SVGAGI. The CDR3 covers 14 residues. The CDR3 nucleotides read TGTGCCAGCAGTTACACATTATACACAGATACGCAGTATTTT. This sequence encodes CASSYTLYTDTQYF.

As DNA, the CDR3 is TGTGCCAGCAGCCCCGACAGGAGCTCTGGGGCCAACGTCCTGACTTTC. The encoded protein is CASSPDRSSGANVLTF. The chain links TRBV7-6 to TRBJ2-6, with a tentative D call TRBD1 (6 bases). CDR3 length equals 16 residues. The germline V gene encodes CDR1 SGHVS and CDR2 FNYEAQ. V dropped 5 bases and J dropped 0 bases, with 11 bases sitting between them.